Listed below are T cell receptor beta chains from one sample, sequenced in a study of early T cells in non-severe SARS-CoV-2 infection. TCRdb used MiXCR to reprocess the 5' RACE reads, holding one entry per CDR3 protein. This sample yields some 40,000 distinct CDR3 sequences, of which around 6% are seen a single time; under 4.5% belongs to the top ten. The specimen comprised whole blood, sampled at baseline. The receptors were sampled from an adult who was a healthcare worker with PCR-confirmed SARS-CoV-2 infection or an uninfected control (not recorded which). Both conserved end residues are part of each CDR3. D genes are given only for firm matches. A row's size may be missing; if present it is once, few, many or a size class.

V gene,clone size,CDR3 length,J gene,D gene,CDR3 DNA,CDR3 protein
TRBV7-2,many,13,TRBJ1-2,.,TGTGCCAGCAGCTCCGGACAGAAATATGGCTACACCTTC,CASSSGQKYGYTF
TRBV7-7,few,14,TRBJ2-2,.,TGTGCCAGCAGCTTTCAGATGAACACCGGGGAGCTGTTTTTT,CASSFQMNTGELFF
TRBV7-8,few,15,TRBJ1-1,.,TGTGCCAGCAGGGGATTGGGTCGCGGGAGGACTGAAGCTTTCTTT,CASRGLGRGRTEAFF
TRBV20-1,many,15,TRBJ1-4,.,TGCAGTGCTAGAGATCCGAAAGCCGGGAAGGAAAAACTGTTTTTT,CSARDPKAGKEKLFF
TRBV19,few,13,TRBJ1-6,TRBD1,TGTGCCAGTAGTAGAGACAGGGATTCACCCCTCCACTTT,CASSRDRDSPLHF
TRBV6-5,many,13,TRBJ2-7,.,TGTGCCAGCAGTTACCTCGGCTCCTACGAGCAGTACTTC,CASSYLGSYEQYF
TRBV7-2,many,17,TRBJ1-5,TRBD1,TGTGCCAGCAACCAAATGCCGACAGGGGGGCTGGGTCAGCCCCAGCATTTT,CASNQMPTGGLGQPQHF
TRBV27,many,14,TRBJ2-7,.,TGTGCCAGCCGCGCACAGGATCGAATACGGGAGCAGTACTTC,CASRAQDRIREQYF
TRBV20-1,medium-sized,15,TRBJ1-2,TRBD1,TGCAGTGCACGAGAGTCAGGGGGCGCTAACTATGGCTACACCTTC,CSARESGGANYGYTF
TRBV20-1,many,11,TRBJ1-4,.,TGCAGTGCCCTATGGGAGGAAAAACTGTTTTTT,CSALWEEKLFF
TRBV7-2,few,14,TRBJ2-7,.,TGTGCCAGCAGCTTAGGAACCCTCAACTACGAGCAGTACTTC,CASSLGTLNYEQYF
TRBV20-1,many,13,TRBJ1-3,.,TGCAGTGCTAGAGTGGGTACTGGAAACACCATATATTTT,CSARVGTGNTIYF
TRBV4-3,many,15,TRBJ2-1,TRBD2,TGCGCCAGCAGCCAAGAACTAGCGGGGTCGGGTGAGCAGTTCTTC,CASSQELAGSGEQFF
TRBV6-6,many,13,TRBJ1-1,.,TGTGCCAGCAGTCCCTACAAGGGGGGTAGAGCTTTCTTT,CASSPYKGGRAFF
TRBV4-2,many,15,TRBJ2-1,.,TGTGCCAGCAGCCAAGGAGGTGGGGGACATAATGAGCAGTTCTTC,CASSQGGGGHNEQFF
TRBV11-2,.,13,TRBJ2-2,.,TGTGCCAGCAGCCGAGGTTTCACCGGGGAGCTGTTTTTT,CASSRGFTGELFF
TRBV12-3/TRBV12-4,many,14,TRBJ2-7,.,TGTGCCAGCAGTCCCGGGCGGGGGCTTGACGAGCAGTACTTC,CASSPGRGLDEQYF
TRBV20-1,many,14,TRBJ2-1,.,TGCAGTGCGCGGGCGTACAGTTCCTACAATGAGCAGTTCTTC,CSARAYSSYNEQFF
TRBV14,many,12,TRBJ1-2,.,TGTGCCAGCAGCCGGGATAACTATGGCTACACCTTC,CASSRDNYGYTF
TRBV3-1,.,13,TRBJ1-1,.,TGTGCCAGCAGCGTTATAGTTGGCACTGAAGCTTTCTTT,CASSVIVGTEAFF
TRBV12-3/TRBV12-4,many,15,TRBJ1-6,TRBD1,TGTGCCAGCAGTATCACAGGGGGCAGGAATTCACCCCTCCACTTT,CASSITGGRNSPLHF
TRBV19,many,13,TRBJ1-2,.,TGTGCCAGTAGTCTAAGGGAAAACTATGGCTACACCTTC,CASSLRENYGYTF
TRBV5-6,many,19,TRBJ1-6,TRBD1,TGTGCCAGCAGCCGGCGAGGGGCCCAGGGGGCCACCTATAATTCACCCCTCCACTTT,CASSRRGAQGATYNSPLHF
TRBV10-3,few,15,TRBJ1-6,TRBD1,TGTGCCATCAGACCTTCAGGACAGGGTGCTTCACCCCTCCACTTT,CAIRPSGQGASPLHF
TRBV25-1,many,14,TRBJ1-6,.,TGTGCCAGCAGTGGAACAGGCTATAATTCACCCCTCCACTTT,CASSGTGYNSPLHF
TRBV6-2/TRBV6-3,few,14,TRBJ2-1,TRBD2,TGTGCCAGCAGGATAGCGGGGGGGAACAATGAGCAGTTCTTC,CASRIAGGNNEQFF
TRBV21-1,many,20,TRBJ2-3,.,TGTGCCCCAGGCGGGGAGGACACACCACTCACTAGTTGTCTAGCAGATACGCAGTATTTT,CAPGGEDTPLTSCLADTQYF
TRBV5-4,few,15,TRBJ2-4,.,TGTGCCAGCAGCTTAGAGGGCCCGAGGAAAAACATTCAGTACTTC,CASSLEGPRKNIQYF
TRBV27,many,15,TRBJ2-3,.,TGTGCCAGCAGAGAGTTAGGGGGGGATAGGGATACGCAGTATTTT,CASRELGGDRDTQYF
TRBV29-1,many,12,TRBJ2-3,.,TGCAGCGTTGGGTTGGGCACAGATACGCAGTATTTT,CSVGLGTDTQYF
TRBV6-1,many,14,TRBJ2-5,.,TGTGCCAGCAGTGCCACAGGGCCTCGAGAGACCCAGTACTTC,CASSATGPRETQYF
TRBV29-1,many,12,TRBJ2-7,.,TGCAGCGTCGGGCGGTCGTCAGACGAGCAGTACTTC,CSVGRSSDEQYF
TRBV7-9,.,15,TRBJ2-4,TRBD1,TGTGCCAGCAGCTTAGGGACAGGGGGCAGGAGCATTCAGTACTTC,CASSLGTGGRSIQYF
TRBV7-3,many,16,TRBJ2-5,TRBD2,TGTGCCAGCAGCCCAAGCCTTAGCGGGGGAGAAGAGACCCAGTACTTC,CASSPSLSGGEETQYF
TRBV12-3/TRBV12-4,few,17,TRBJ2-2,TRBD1,TGTGCCAGCAGTTTCCCGAAAACAGGGGGCGCCACCGGGGAGCTGTTTTTT,CASSFPKTGGATGELFF
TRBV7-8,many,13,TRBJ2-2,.,TGTGCCAGCAGGGTGAGGGGGACCGGGGAGCTGTTTTTT,CASRVRGTGELFF
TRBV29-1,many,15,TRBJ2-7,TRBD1,TGCAGCGTTGCCGTGCCAGGACAGGGGACGGCCGAGCAGTACTTC,CSVAVPGQGTAEQYF
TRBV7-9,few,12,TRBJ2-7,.,TGTGCCAGCACCCCGGACAGTTACGAGCAGTACTTC,CASTPDSYEQYF